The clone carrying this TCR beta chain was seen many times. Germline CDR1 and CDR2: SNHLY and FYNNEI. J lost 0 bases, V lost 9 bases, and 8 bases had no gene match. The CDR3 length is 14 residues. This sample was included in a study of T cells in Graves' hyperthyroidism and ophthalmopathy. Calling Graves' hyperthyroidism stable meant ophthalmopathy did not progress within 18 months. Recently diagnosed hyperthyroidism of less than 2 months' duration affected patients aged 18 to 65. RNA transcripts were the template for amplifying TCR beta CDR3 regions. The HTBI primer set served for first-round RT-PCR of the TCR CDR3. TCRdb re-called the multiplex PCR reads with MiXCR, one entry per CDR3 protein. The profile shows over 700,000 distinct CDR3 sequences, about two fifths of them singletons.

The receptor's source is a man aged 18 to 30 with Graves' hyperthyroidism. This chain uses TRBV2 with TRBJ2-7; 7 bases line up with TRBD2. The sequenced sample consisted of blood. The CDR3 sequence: CASRLAQSSYEQYF. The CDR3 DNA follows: TGTGCCAGTCGACTAGCTCAGAGCTCCTACGAGCAGTACTTC.